This TCR beta chain was sequenced during a study of T cell responses to AZD1222 COVID-19 vaccine listed by TCRdb under 2021. About the study as a whole: AZD1222 recipients given second doses at about 4 weeks or at about 12 weeks were pooled, since spike-specific TCR depth and breadth were not found to differ between the two schedules. TCR sequencing was performed for about 240 trial participants, of whom some 200 were given two doses of AZD1222 and approximately 26 were given two doses of MenACWY control vaccine. Enrollment into the trials was organized by age into subgroups of 18-55, 56-69 and 70-plus years, and those subgroups contained around 150, 28 and 57 TCR-sequenced participants, respectively. Study-wide conclusions, independent of this receptor: No day 14 peak-response samples were available, so repertoires were characterized only after the peak T cell response. After two AZD1222 doses, spike-specific TCR breadth and depth were significantly higher than at day 0 and than in MenACWY recipients. The 56-69-year group was small, and its depth increase did not reach significance, likely because of low power. Conclusions about previously exposed vaccinees were limited because only a handful of AZD1222 recipients were SARS-CoV-2 seropositive at baseline. Vaccine-associated CD4 TCRs spanned the whole spike protein, with dominant responses in regions 160-218 and 743-854. Most participants were white British and females outnumbered males, and the authors suggested that clonal diversity may have been underestimated. Epitopes outside the regions mutated in the B.1.351 and B.1.1.7 variants were reportedly recognized by nearly half of the unique spike-specific TCRs.

Per the publication, the time point label means: baseline before first vaccination. Vaccinee samples came from UK trials COV001 and COV002, including a single-blind randomized controlled phase 2/3 trial of AZD1222 (ChAdOx1 nCoV-19) in healthy adults. For TCRbeta chain sequencing, PBMC samples were collected from trial participants at day 0 and at day 28 after the second dose. The CDR3 measures 14 amino acids from cysteine to phenylalanine. Only CDR3 DNA is held: 42 bases, read in frame from base 1. The sample holds many counts of this clone. Its antigen target is currently unknown. No base qualities exist here, and no much larger clone lies one base off it. The CDR3 regions of human TCRbeta chains were analyzed by immunosequencing. For the original study's pipeline: TCRs in the repertoires were matched against a reference library of SARS-CoV-2-specific TCRs that had been generated with the MIRA antigen-specificity platform. Breadth was defined as the fraction of unique TCRs that were SARS-CoV-2-associated. Depth was defined as the fraction of total T cells that were SARS-CoV-2-associated. Using the MIRA data, each spike-specific TCR was mapped to the spike region that the TCR reacts to and placed in a CD4 or CD8 class. Log10-transformed breadth and depth values were compared by one-way ANOVA with Sidak's multiple comparisons tests. Not all clones reach the TCRdb copy of this immuneACCESS table, which keeps in-frame sequences only. Checked studies attribute under half of the gap to unresolved V genes and leave the rest unexplained. That table furnishes V, J and clone size, whereas the DNA furnished D and trimming. In this sample the table shows tens of thousands of clones, around 73% of which occur a single time. Approximately 21% of the sample is in the top ten clones.

Sequenced here: peripheral blood, sampled on day 0 of AZD1222 vaccination. The rearrangement combines TRBV12-2 with TRBJ2-5; the D call in the table, TRBD2, was not verified against the DNA. TRBV12-2 is a pseudogene segment. The clonotype originates from an adult in good health. The CDR3 protein sequence reads: CASRFMGLVETQYF. The base sequence is TGTGCAAGTCGCTTCATGGGACTAGTAGAGACCCAGTACTTC.